This record looks at one TCR beta chain sequence and its context. Per the study methods: Amplified reference gene primers provided the basis for estimating nucleated cell counts. Clones were sequenced by immunoSEQ multiplex PCR, and TCRdb holds only the in-frame ones, with some missing. D and trimming were read from the DNA, whereas the V and J calls and clone size are those reported in that table. There are about 330,000 clones in the sample; more than 80% occur only once, and 6.4% lies in the top ten. The CDR3 runs to 14 residues. V was trimmed by 5 bases and J by 3 bases, leaving 11 bases between them. The germline V gene has CDR1 SNHLY and CDR2 FYNNEI. These data originate in a study of blood T cell repertoires in COVID-19. Looking at the study overall: Samples taken during acute and convalescent COVID-19 were collected in the United States, Italy and Spain. Nucleic acid was either cDNA or gDNA, and it came from T cells, B-cell-depleted T cells, or PBMCs.

Sequencing input: peripheral blood. The chain links TRBV2 to TRBJ1-5, with D perhaps TRBD1 (6 bases). The receptor was derived from a man aged 18-30 years who had recovered from COVID-19. CDR3 in amino acids: CASSLDSDNQPQHF. CDR3 nucleotides: TGTGCCAGCAGTTTGGACAGCGACAATCAGCCCCAGCATTTT. Full variable domain (outside the CDR3, taken from reference TRBV2 and TRBJ1-5): EPEVTQTPSHQVTQMGQEVILRCVPISNHLYFYWYRQILGQKVEFLVSFYNNEISEKSEIFDDQFSVERPDGSNFTLKIRSTKLEDSAMYFCASSLDSDNQPQHFGDGTRLSIL.